This T cell receptor beta chain was identified during a study of T-cell reconstitution after alpha-beta-depleted transplantation in children. This clonotype was observed many times. Library preparation (for TCRbeta) was performed with unique molecular identifiers. TCRdb itself ran the PCR reads through MiXCR, one entry per CDR3 protein. The table records 490,000 or so distinct CDR3 sequences, about 12% of them present only once. Germline values: CDR1 DFQATT, CDR2 SNEGSKA (reference sequence). The V end lost 0 bases, the J end lost 1 base, and 6 bases lay between the germline ends. The CDR3 sequence is 13 residues long.

This receptor was taken from a human donor who donated a stem cell graft to a child with combined immunodeficiency. Sample: PBMCs from the stem cell graft donor, taken from the stem cell graft. The chain has TRBV20-1 and TRBJ1-1; D is unclear. The CDR3 DNA follows: TGCAGTGCTAGAGATCCAGGGAACACTGAAGCTTTCTTT. Protein sequence: CSARDPGNTEAFF.